The rows below give T cell receptor beta chains drawn from one sample of a study of TIL therapy for anti-PD-1-resistant metastatic lung cancer. Profiled with immunoSEQ multiplex PCR; TCRdb holds only in-frame clones, not every one. Here the sample spans about 95,000 clones, around 71% being singletons. The sample was tumor tissue, taken at baseline. Receptors were obtained from a person between 25 and 79 years old with non-small cell lung cancer. Each CDR3 is given with its conserved first and last residue. Each record gives: J gene, V gene, CDR3 protein.

>TRBJ2-3|TRBV7-6
CASSLGPTTDTQYF
>TRBJ2-7|TRBV27
CASSLGSGENEQYF
>TRBJ2-7|TRBV5-5
CASSLSDVSSYEQYF
>TRBJ2-5|TRBV5-1
CASRPFPGQGQETQYF
>TRBJ2-3|TRBV7-2
CASSAGLASADTQYF
>TRBJ1-1|TRBV2
CASISLKNTEAFF
>TRBJ1-2|TRBV7-7
CASSLGFRVAYGYTF
>TRBJ2-2|TRBV5-1
CASSAFWRENTGELFF
>TRBJ1-4|TRBV7-2
CASSSRMGGRTNEKLFF
>TRBJ2-5|TRBV27
CASSVRLAGRDQETQYF
>TRBJ1-1|TRBV28
CASQAVGGTTEAFF
>TRBJ1-2|TRBV29-1
CSAGQGANYGYTF
>TRBJ1-5|TRBV2
CASSVLGTDLPQPQHF
>TRBJ2-7|TRBV29-1
CSVVRTSGTYEQYF
>TRBJ2-7|TRBV5-5
CASSTRDLSSYEQYF
>TRBJ1-5|TRBV7-2
CASSLWGQGGQPQHF
>TRBJ1-2|TRBV28
CASSYALGANYGYTF
>TRBJ1-2|TRBV6-6
CASSNGGFNYGYTF
>TRBJ2-5|TRBV29-1
CSVVDTGTSGAIQETQYF
>TRBJ2-7|TRBV2
CASSRGGDSYEQYF
>TRBJ1-5|TRBV19
CASRTIGVSNQPQHF
>TRBJ1-2|TRBV7-8
CASSKGRTNYGYTF
>TRBJ1-2|TRBV29-1
CSVGTGGVGYTF
>TRBJ1-1|TRBV10-3
CAISDFRAGSEAFF
>TRBJ1-4|TRBV2
CASTSEGGTNEKLFF
>TRBJ2-7|TRBV19
CASSPPGFGEQYF
>TRBJ1-1|TRBV6-5
CASSSPRGKNTEAFF
>TRBJ1-5|TRBV19
CASSIEQVPGQPQHF
>TRBJ2-5|TRBV9
CASSVSASETQYF
>TRBJ1-3|TRBV7-9
CASSSPGKPGNTIYF
>TRBJ1-5|TRBV29-1
CSVVTGGRGNQPQHF
>TRBJ1-1|TRBV9
CASSVEPGGVTEAFF
>TRBJ1-3|TRBV6-1
CASSESFLVNSGNTIYF
>TRBJ2-7|TRBV19
CASSKGTYEQYF
>TRBJ1-3|TRBV15
CATSRTLDTTGNTIYF
>TRBJ1-4|TRBV18
CASSPRSGVEKLFF
>TRBJ2-1|TRBV5-1
CASSPTSGVIYNEQFF
>TRBJ1-1|TRBV9
CASSVEVNTEAFF
>TRBJ1-5|TRBV6-2/TRBV6-3
CASSPAGIYGQPQHF
>TRBJ2-3|TRBV25-1
CASSDVGQGFAKSTQYF
>TRBJ2-3|TRBV24-1
CATQTGWSTDTQYF
>TRBJ2-5|TRBV27
CASSIGQGGYQETQYF
>TRBJ2-2|TRBV6-2/TRBV6-3
CASSYGSTPTGELFF
>TRBJ2-5|TRBV5-5
CASSSGLAGSETQYF
>TRBJ2-7|TRBV6-2/TRBV6-3
CASSYETQRYEQYF
>TRBJ2-1|TRBV19
CASIDRTLGNEQFF